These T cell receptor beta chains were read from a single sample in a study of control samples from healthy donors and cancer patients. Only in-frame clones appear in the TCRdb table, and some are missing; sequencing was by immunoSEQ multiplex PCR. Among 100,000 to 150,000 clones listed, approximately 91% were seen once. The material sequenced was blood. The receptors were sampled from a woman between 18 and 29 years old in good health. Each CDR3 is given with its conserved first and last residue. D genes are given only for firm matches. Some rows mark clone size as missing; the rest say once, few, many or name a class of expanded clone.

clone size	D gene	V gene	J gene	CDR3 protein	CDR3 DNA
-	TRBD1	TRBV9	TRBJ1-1	CASSPLRDRGLGTEAFF	TGTGCCAGCAGCCCCCTTCGGGACAGGGGTTTGGGCACTGAAGCTTTCTTT
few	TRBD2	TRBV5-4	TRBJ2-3	CASSVLAGEADTQYF	TGTGCCAGCAGCGTCCTAGCGGGGGAGGCAGATACGCAGTATTTT
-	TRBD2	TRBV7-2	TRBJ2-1	CASRTWGLAPYNEQFF	TGTGCCAGCAGAACCTGGGGACTAGCCCCCTACAATGAGCAGTTCTTC
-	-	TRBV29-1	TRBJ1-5	CSVGDYGQPQHF	TGCAGCGTGGGGGACTATGGTCAGCCCCAGCATTTT
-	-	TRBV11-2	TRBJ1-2	CASSLASLYGYTF	TGTGCCAGCAGCTTAGCTTCCCTCTATGGCTACACCTTC
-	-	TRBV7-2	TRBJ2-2	CASKRDGLFTGELFF	TGTGCCAGCAAAAGGGACGGACTGTTCACCGGGGAGCTGTTTTTT
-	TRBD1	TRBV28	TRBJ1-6	CASSRIDRVYSPLHF	TGTGCCAGCAGTAGGATCGACAGGGTGTATTCACCCCTCCACTTT
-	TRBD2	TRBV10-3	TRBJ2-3	CAISESLLSGGDTQYF	TGTGCCATCAGTGAGTCCTTACTGTCCGGGGGGGATACGCAGTATTTT
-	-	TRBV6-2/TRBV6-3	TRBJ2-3	CASSSRGTTDTQYF	TGTGCCAGCAGTTCCAGGGGAACAACAGATACGCAGTATTTT
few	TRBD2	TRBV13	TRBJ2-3	CASSFRTSGVGDTQYF	TGTGCCAGCAGCTTCCGGACAAGCGGGGTTGGGGATACGCAGTATTTT
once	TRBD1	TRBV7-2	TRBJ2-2	CASSRDRGTGELFF	TGTGCCAGCAGCCGGGACAGGGGGACCGGGGAGCTGTTTTTT
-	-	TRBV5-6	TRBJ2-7	CASSPLTGEQYF	TGTGCCAGCAGCCCACTTACGGGCGAGCAGTACTTC
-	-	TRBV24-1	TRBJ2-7	CATSDLLGREQYF	TGTGCCACCAGTGATTTGCTGGGCAGGGAGCAGTACTTC
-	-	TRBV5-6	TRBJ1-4	CASSLYPDSSTNEKLFF	TGTGCCAGCAGCTTATACCCGGACAGTTCAACTAATGAAAAACTGTTTTTT
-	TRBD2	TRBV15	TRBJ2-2	CATSRDRGVANTGELFF	TGTGCCACCAGCAGAGATCGGGGGGTCGCGAACACCGGGGAGCTGTTTTTT
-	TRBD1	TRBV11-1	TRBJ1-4	CASNSGGASEKLFF	TGTGCCAGCAACTCAGGGGGCGCGAGTGAAAAACTGTTTTTT
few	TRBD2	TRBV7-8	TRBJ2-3	CASSLRGGRLANTDTQYF	TGTGCCAGCAGCTTACGTGGCGGGAGACTAGCGAACACAGATACGCAGTATTTT
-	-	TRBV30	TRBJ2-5	CAWSPLTARTPVSQETQYF	TGTGCCTGGAGTCCCCTGACCGCGCGGACTCCGGTGAGTCAAGAGACCCAGTACTTC
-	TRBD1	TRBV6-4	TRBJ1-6	CASSDSAGGNSPLHF	TGTGCCAGCAGTGACTCGGCAGGGGGAAATTCACCCCTCCACTTT
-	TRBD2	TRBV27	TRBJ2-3	CASTRAGSTDTQYF	TGTGCCAGCACTCGAGCGGGGAGCACAGATACGCAGTATTTT
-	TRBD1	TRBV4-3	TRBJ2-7	CASSQGTGEDEQYF	TGCGCCAGCAGCCAAGGGACAGGGGAAGACGAGCAGTACTTC
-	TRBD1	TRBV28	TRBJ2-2	CASSSGTGPAGELFF	TGTGCCAGCAGTTCGGGGACAGGGCCTGCCGGGGAGCTGTTTTTT
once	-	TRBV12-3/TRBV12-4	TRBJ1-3	CASSYNSGNTIYF	TGTGCCAGCAGTTACAACTCTGGAAACACCATATATTTT
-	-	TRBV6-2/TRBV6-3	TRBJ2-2	CASSYGLGELFF	TGTGCCAGCAGTTACGGCCTGGGGGAGCTGTTTTTT
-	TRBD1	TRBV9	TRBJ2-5	CASSLGQGGGLETQYF	TGTGCCAGCAGCCTTGGACAGGGCGGTGGGTTGGAGACCCAGTACTTC
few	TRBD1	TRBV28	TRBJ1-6	CASRRGQGGSPLHF	TGTGCCAGCAGACGTGGGCAGGGGGGTTCACCCCTCCACTTT
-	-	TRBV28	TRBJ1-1	CASGREFSGNMNTEAFF	TGTGCCAGCGGTCGGGAGTTTTCAGGAAACATGAACACTGAAGCTTTCTTT
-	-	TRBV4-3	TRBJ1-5	CASSQDLQDGQPQHF	TGCGCCAGCAGCCAAGATCTCCAGGACGGGCAGCCCCAGCATTTT
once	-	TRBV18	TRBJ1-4	CASSPSRLQEKLFF	TGTGCCAGCTCACCTTCCCGCTTGCAGGAAAAACTGTTTTTT